This T cell receptor (beta chain) was captured in a study of T cell repertoires in cytomegalovirus infection. This clonotype has just a few counts. Via MiXCR, TCRdb re-called the reads, giving one row per CDR3 protein. The sample lists approximately 500,000 distinct CDR3 sequences; more than 20% were seen once. This CDR3 contains 14 residues. Germline V gene sequence: CDR1 MNHEY, CDR2 SMNVEV (reference sequence). V lost 8 bases and J 3 bases, leaving 16 bases between the germline ends. Sequencing was carried out using PBMCs. The clonotype was recovered from a human donor in good health (CMV status not recorded). Some clones in this sample may be carry-over from other donors' samples. The chain couples TRBV27 to TRBJ1-1; possibly TRBD1 for D (6 bases). This CDR3 reads CASVTQGSHTEAFF. The CDR3 DNA sequence: TGTGCCAGCGTTACACAGGGTTCACACACTGAAGCTTTCTTT.